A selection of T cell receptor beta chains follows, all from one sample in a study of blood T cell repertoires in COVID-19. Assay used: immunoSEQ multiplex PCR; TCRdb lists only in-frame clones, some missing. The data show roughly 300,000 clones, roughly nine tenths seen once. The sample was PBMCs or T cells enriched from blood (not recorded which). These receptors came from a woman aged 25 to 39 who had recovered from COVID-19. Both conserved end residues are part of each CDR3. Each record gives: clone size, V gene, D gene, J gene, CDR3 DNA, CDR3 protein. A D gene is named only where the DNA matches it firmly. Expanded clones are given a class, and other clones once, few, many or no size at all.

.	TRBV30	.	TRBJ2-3	TGTGCCTGGAGTGCCCTCCCCGTGGATACGCAGTATTTT	CAWSALPVDTQYF
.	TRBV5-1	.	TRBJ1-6	TGCGCCAGCAGCTCAGGGGACCATAATTCACCCCTCCACTTT	CASSSGDHNSPLHF
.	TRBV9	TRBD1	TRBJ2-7	TGTGCCAGCAGCTTAGGACTACAGGGGGACGAGCAGTACTTC	CASSLGLQGDEQYF
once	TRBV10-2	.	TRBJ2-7	TGCGCCAGCAGTGAGTCGGCCGTCAGGGTAACAGGGGAGCAGTACTTC	CASSESAVRVTGEQYF
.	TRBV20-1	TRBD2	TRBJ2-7	TGCAGTGCTAGTTTTCGGGGGGTCTACGAGCAGTACTTC	CSASFRGVYEQYF
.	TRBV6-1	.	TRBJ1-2	TGTGCCAGCAGTGAAGCGAGTCGGAGAAACTATGGCTACACCTTC	CASSEASRRNYGYTF
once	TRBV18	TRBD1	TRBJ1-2	TGTGCCAGCTCACCCGGGACAGACAACTATGGCTACACCTTC	CASSPGTDNYGYTF
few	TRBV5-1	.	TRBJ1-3	TGCGCCAGCAGCCCCCCTTCGGGGAGGGGAAACACCATATATTTT	CASSPPSGRGNTIYF
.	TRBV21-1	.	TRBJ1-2	TGTGCCAGCAGCCCGCGCGGGTATGGCTACACCTTC	CASSPRGYGYTF
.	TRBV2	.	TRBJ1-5	TGTGCCAGCAGGGACAGAAGCAATCAGCCCCAGCATTTT	CASRDRSNQPQHF
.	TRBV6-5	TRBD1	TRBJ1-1	TGTGCCAGCAGTTACGATGGACAGGAGAACACTGAAGCTTTCTTT	CASSYDGQENTEAFF
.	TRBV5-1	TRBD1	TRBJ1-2	TGCGCCAGCAGCACGGAAGACAGGGGCTATGGCTACACCTTC	CASSTEDRGYGYTF
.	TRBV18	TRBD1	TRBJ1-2	TGTGCCAGCTCACCCGGGACAGGGGAGTTCCCTAACTATGGCTACACCTTC	CASSPGTGEFPNYGYTF
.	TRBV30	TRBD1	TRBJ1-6	TGTGCCTGGGCCTTACTTACAGGGGGCGCGGGTAATTCACCCCTCCACTTT	CAWALLTGGAGNSPLHF
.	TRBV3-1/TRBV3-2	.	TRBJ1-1	TGTGCCAGCAGCCGCCTGCCCGGGATCCCGAACACTGAAGCTTTCTTT	CASSRLPGIPNTEAFF
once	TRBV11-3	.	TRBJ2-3	TGTGCCAGCAGCTCGTCGACTAGTAACACAGATACGCAGTATTTT	CASSSSTSNTDTQYF
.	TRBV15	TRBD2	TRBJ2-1	TGTGCCACCAGCAGACTAGCGGGGGCCGCGGGAAATGAGCAGTTCTTC	CATSRLAGAAGNEQFF
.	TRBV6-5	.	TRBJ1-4	TGTGCCATCAGCATGTTGGGGAGGAAACTGTTTTTT	CAISMLGRKLFF